This is a list of T cell receptor beta chains from one sample in a study of immune heterogeneity within non-small cell lung tumors. TCRdb re-derived calls from the multiplex PCR reads in MiXCR, one entry per CDR3 protein. The sample consists of some 6,000 distinct CDR3 sequences, roughly 18% of them appearing once. The sample was lung tumor tissue. Receptors were obtained from a man aged 35 to 55 with non-small cell lung cancer. CDR3s include the opening cysteine and the closing phenylalanine or tryptophan. A D gene is named only where the DNA matches it firmly. Rows may omit the clone size; those that give it use once, few, many or a size class.

TRBD2	TRBJ2-1	-	TRBV25-1	TGTGCCAGCAGGGGGACTAGCACCTACAATGAGCAGTTCTTC	CASRGTSTYNEQFF
-	TRBJ2-2	-	TRBV7-9	TGTGCCAGCAGCCATCCCACCGGGGGAAGCACCGGGGAGCTGTTTTTT	CASSHPTGGSTGELFF
-	TRBJ2-7	-	TRBV16	TGTGCCAGAGGGGGGGACAGGGTAAGACGGGAGGGCCTGGGGGAGCAGTACTTC	CARGGDRVRREGLGEQYF
TRBD2	TRBJ2-5	medium-sized	TRBV19	TGTGCCAGTAGTATCTCGGGGGGGGCCTTTGGGGAGACCCAGTACTTC	CASSISGGAFGETQYF
-	TRBJ2-6	many	TRBV20-1	TGCAGTGCTCCAAATACAGGGTACGGGGCCAACGTCCTGACTTTC	CSAPNTGYGANVLTF
TRBD1	TRBJ2-3	many	TRBV6-1	TGTGCCAGCAGGGGGGACAGGGCGGGAGATACGCAGTATTTT	CASRGDRAGDTQYF
-	TRBJ1-6	medium-sized	TRBV14	TGTGCCAGCAGCCCTTTCGGGGCGCCCTATAATTCACCCCTCCACTTT	CASSPFGAPYNSPLHF
TRBD2	TRBJ2-4	-	TRBV20-1	TGCAGTGGGACTAGCGGGAGTATGACCAAAAACATTCAGTACTTC	CSGTSGSMTKNIQYF
-	TRBJ2-1	-	TRBV7-9	TGTGCCAGCAGTCTCATAGGGGTTTCGACCTACAATGAGCAGTTCTTC	CASSLIGVSTYNEQFF
-	TRBJ2-7	-	TRBV7-8	TGTGCCAACGGCTTCGGAGGGCTATCTCTCTACGAGCAGTACTTC	CANGFGGLSLYEQYF
-	TRBJ1-2	medium-sized	TRBV18	TGTGCCAGCTCTCCTATCCCCCTCGGGGTCGCTAACTTCTATGGCTACACCTTC	CASSPIPLGVANFYGYTF
-	TRBJ1-3	medium-sized	TRBV6-2/TRBV6-3	TGTGCCAGCAGTCCCAGCCAAGTCCGGAGCTCTGGAAACACCATATATTTT	CASSPSQVRSSGNTIYF
-	TRBJ1-2	medium-sized	TRBV2	TGTGCCAGCAGTCAAACAGGACTCTATGGCTACACCTTC	CASSQTGLYGYTF
TRBD2	TRBJ2-3	medium-sized	TRBV6-2/TRBV6-3	TGTGCCAGCAGTTACGTAGCGGGCGCTAGCACAGATACGCAGTATTTT	CASSYVAGASTDTQYF
TRBD2	TRBJ2-7	medium-sized	TRBV11-2	TGTGCCAGCAGCTTAGATCGCGGGGGGACCTACGAGCAGTACTTC	CASSLDRGGTYEQYF
TRBD1	TRBJ1-6	-	TRBV27	TGTGCCAGCAGGAGGACAGGGACGTCACCCCTCCACTTT	CASRRTGTSPLHF
TRBD2	TRBJ2-1	-	TRBV4-2	TGTGCCAGCAGCCGATCCACGAGTACTAGCGGGGGGGTCGAAGAGCAGTTCTTC	CASSRSTSTSGGVEEQFF
TRBD2	TRBJ2-7	medium-sized	TRBV3-1	TGTGCCAGCAGCCCTACTAGCGGGAGTTCCTACGAGCAGTACTTC	CASSPTSGSSYEQYF
TRBD1	TRBJ2-7	-	TRBV28	TGTGCCAGCAGACAACCGGGACAGGGGTCAGACGAGCAGTACTTC	CASRQPGQGSDEQYF
TRBD2	TRBJ2-4	medium-sized	TRBV20-1	TGCAGTGCTAGCGGCGGGAGGGACCCCAAAAACATTCAGTACTTC	CSASGGRDPKNIQYF
-	TRBJ1-6	medium-sized	TRBV20-1	TGCAGTGCTAGTCAAGGACAGAGGGGCTCACCCCTCCACTTT	CSASQGQRGSPLHF
-	TRBJ2-3	-	TRBV2	TGTGCCAGCAAGGAAGGCAGAAACACAGATACGCAGTATTTT	CASKEGRNTDTQYF
-	TRBJ1-1	many	TRBV5-6	TGTGCCAGCAGCCGATACGGGGAGGGCACTGAAGCTTTCTTT	CASSRYGEGTEAFF
-	TRBJ2-2	medium-sized	TRBV7-7	TGTGCTAGCAGCTCCAGCGGAGGCGGGGAGATCACCGGGGAGCTGTTTTTT	CASSSSGGGEITGELFF
-	TRBJ2-5	medium-sized	TRBV6-1	TGTGCCAGCTGGGACGGGGATGGGGCCCAGTACTTC	CASWDGDGAQYF
-	TRBJ1-1	medium-sized	TRBV5-8	TGTGCCAGCAGCTTGGAGGGGTTTACAGGGTGGCTGAACACTGAAGCTTTCTTT	CASSLEGFTGWLNTEAFF
-	TRBJ2-1	few	TRBV25-1	TGTGCCAGCAGTGGATTCTTCCGTGAGCAGTTCTTC	CASSGFFREQFF
-	TRBJ2-7	medium-sized	TRBV10-3	TGTGCCATCAGTGATCGAGGCAGGGATGACGAGCAGTACTTC	CAISDRGRDDEQYF
-	TRBJ2-3	medium-sized	TRBV12-3/TRBV12-4	TGTGCCAGCAGTTTAGGCTCAGGGGGGTCGGGCACAGATACGCAGTATTTT	CASSLGSGGSGTDTQYF
-	TRBJ1-2	-	TRBV5-1	TGCGCCAGCAGCTTGGGGACCGAGGGTGGCTACACCTTC	CASSLGTEGGYTF
-	TRBJ1-1	medium-sized	TRBV18	TGTGCCAGCTCACCTGGCAGGGCGATTGAAGCTTTCTTT	CASSPGRAIEAFF
TRBD1	TRBJ1-5	-	TRBV9	TGTGCCAGCAGCTCGGGACAGGGGAAGGGTCAGCCCCAGCATTTT	CASSSGQGKGQPQHF
-	TRBJ1-2	medium-sized	TRBV7-8	TGTGCCAGCAGGTCGTACAGGGACAGCTACACCTTC	CASRSYRDSYTF
TRBD1	TRBJ1-2	medium-sized	TRBV19	TGTGCCAGTAGTATTACAGGGGGAGCTAACTATGGCTACACCTTC	CASSITGGANYGYTF
TRBD2	TRBJ2-7	medium-sized	TRBV7-6	TGTGCCAGCAGCCCGCTAGCGGGAGGGCCTTCGTGGGAGCAGTACTTC	CASSPLAGGPSWEQYF
-	TRBJ2-7	-	TRBV10-3	TGTGCCTCGGCGGGACAGTTCTACGAGCAGTACTTC	CASAGQFYEQYF
-	TRBJ2-7	medium-sized	TRBV7-9	TGTGCCAGCAGCCTCGACTACTACGAGCAGTACTTC	CASSLDYYEQYF
-	TRBJ1-2	medium-sized	TRBV20-1	TGCAGTGCTAGAGATGACACCGGTGGCTACACCTTC	CSARDDTGGYTF
-	TRBJ2-7	-	TRBV19	TGTGCCAGCAGTTTTAGGGGTGCCGGGACGTACGAGCAGTACTTC	CASSFRGAGTYEQYF
TRBD1	TRBJ2-2	few	TRBV14	TGTGCCAGCAGCCAAGTCACCGGGACAGGGGCCACCGGGGAGCTGTTTTTT	CASSQVTGTGATGELFF
-	TRBJ1-6	medium-sized	TRBV7-3	TGTGCCAGCAGCTCGGGTGATTCACCCCTCCACTTT	CASSSGDSPLHF
-	TRBJ2-7	many	TRBV5-8	TGTGCCAGCAGCTTGTCCCCCGGGCGGGCCTACGAGCAGTACTTC	CASSLSPGRAYEQYF
TRBD1	TRBJ2-7	medium-sized	TRBV6-2/TRBV6-3	TGTGCCAGCGAATCCGGGACAGGTCAAATTTCCTCCTACGAGCAGTACTTC	CASESGTGQISSYEQYF
-	TRBJ1-4	medium-sized	TRBV24-1	TGTGCCACCAGTGATTCTACAGGGTCTTCGGAAAAACTGTTTTTT	CATSDSTGSSEKLFF
TRBD1	TRBJ2-2	many	TRBV6-4	TGTGCCAGCAGAGGCAGGGGGCCTTACACCGGGGAGCTGTTTTTT	CASRGRGPYTGELFF
TRBD1	TRBJ2-2	medium-sized	TRBV6-1	TGTGCCAGCAGCAGGACAGGGACCACCGGGGAGCTGTTTTTT	CASSRTGTTGELFF
-	TRBJ2-2	many	TRBV5-1	TGCGCCAGCAGCTCAAAAACCTATACGAACACCGGGGAGCTGTTTTTT	CASSSKTYTNTGELFF